This T cell receptor beta chain was recovered during a study of shared clonotypes between healthy human individuals. To note about this clone: Its antigen is not identified.

At deep level, the assay was performed. Original methodology: ImmunoSEQ gave junction-only sequences without quality scores, so filtering differed. Profiled with immunoSEQ multiplex PCR; TCRdb holds only in-frame clones, not every one. From that table come the V and J calls and clone size; the DNA was used to work out D and trimming. Counted here are some 2,000,000 clones, just under 95% occurring once; the ten biggest clones make up 1.1%. Points from the study as a whole: It was the few donors that limited the genetic and exposure-history diversity represented. The study generally estimated greater richness for naive than memory subsets.

Terminally differentiated effector memory CD45RA+ cells were left out of the naive CD8 fraction, which was CD45RO-negative and positively selected for CCR7. The CDR3 totals 15 residues. Between the trimmed V and J ends, which lost 1 base and 3 bases, there was a span of 16 bases. Per the germline V gene, CDR1 is GTSNPN and CDR2 is SVGIG (reference sequence). Sequenced material: naive CD8+ T cells sorted from blood. V usage is TRBV30 and J usage is TRBJ2-7; D possibly uses TRBD1 or TRBD2 (5 bases each). This clonotype originated in a man aged 18 to 29 in good health. Here the CDR3 reads CAWSEPGTGLYEQYF. CDR3 sequence (DNA): TGTGCCTGGAGTGAACCCGGGACGGGCCTCTACGAGCAGTACTTC.